Described below is a single T cell receptor beta chain sequence and its context. Per the authors' pipeline: Reference gene primer amplification gave nucleated cell count estimates. Profiled with immunoSEQ multiplex PCR; TCRdb holds only in-frame clones, not every one. V and J calls and clone size follow that table, whereas D and trimming were derived from the DNA. The sample lists some 88,000 clones, approximately 85% occurring once. This sample stems from a study of blood T cell repertoires in COVID-19. Study-level background: The origin of the acute and convalescent COVID-19 samples was the United States, Italy and Spain. Nucleic acid was either cDNA or gDNA, and it came from T cells, B-cell-depleted T cells, or PBMCs.

The CDR3 spans 12 residues. V dropped 6 bases and J dropped 9 bases, with 12 bases sitting between them. Sample: peripheral blood. The sequence was collected from a man aged 55 to 69 with acute or convalescent COVID-19. J is TRBJ2-1 and V is TRBV12-3 or TRBV12-4, with unresolved D. The CDR3: CASSLERIEQFF. Here the CDR3 DNA reads TGTGCCAGCAGCCTTGAGAGGATTGAGCAGTTCTTC.